This T cell receptor beta chain appears in the sequencing data of a study of neurological immune-mediated disorders. CDR3 length equals 17 residues. Germline V gives CDR1 SGHTA, CDR2 FQGNSA. J lost 2 bases, V lost 4 bases, and 8 bases had no gene match. TCRdb re-derived calls from the 5' RACE reads in MiXCR, one entry per CDR3 protein. Seen here are about 70,000 distinct CDR3 sequences, roughly 4.8% observed once, and the top ten hold 2% to 2.5%. This clonotype was observed many times. The specimen was PBMCs. V gene TRBV7-2 combines with J gene TRBJ2-7; TRBD2 matches 13 bases. This TCR came from a woman in her seventies with multiple sclerosis. The chain's CDR3 is CASSSGLAGARAYEQYF. CDR3 bases: TGTGCCAGCAGCTCAGGACTAGCGGGAGCTAGGGCCTACGAGCAGTACTTC.